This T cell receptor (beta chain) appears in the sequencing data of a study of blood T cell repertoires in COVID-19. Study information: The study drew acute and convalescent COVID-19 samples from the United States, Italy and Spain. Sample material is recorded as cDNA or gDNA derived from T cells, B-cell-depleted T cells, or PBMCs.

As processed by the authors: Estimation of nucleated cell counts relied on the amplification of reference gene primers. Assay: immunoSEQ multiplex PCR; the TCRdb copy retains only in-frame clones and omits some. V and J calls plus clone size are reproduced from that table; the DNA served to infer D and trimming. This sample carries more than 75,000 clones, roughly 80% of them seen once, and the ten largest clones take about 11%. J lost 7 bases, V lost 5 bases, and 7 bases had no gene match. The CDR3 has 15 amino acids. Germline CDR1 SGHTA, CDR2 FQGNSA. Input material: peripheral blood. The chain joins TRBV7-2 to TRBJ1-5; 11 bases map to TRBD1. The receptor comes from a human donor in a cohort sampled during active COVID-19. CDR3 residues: CASSVLGQGGQPQHF. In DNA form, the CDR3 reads TGTGCCAGCAGCGTGCTGGGACAGGGGGGACAGCCCCAGCATTTT.